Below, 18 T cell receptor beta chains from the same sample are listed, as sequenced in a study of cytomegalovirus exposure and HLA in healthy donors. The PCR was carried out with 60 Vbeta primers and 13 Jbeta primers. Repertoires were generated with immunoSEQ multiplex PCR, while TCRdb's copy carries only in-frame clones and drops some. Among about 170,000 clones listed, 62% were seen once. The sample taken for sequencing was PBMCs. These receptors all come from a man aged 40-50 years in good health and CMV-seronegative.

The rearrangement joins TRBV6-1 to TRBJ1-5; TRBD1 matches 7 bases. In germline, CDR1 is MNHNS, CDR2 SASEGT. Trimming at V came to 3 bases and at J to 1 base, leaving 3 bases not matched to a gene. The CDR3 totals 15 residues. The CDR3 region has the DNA TGTGCCAGCAGTGAGACAGGGTGGAGCAATCAGCCCCAGCATTTT. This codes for CASSETGWSNQPQHF.

CDR3 nucleotide sequence: TGTGCCAGCAGCAAAGCAGCCCCACTGAGCTCTGGGGCCAACGTCCTGACTTTC. This codes for CASSKAAPLSSGANVLTF. This chain connects TRBV21-1 to TRBJ2-6; the D call of TRBD2 is as the table states it, not checked on the DNA. TRBV21-1 is noted as a pseudogene. There are 18 residues in the CDR3.

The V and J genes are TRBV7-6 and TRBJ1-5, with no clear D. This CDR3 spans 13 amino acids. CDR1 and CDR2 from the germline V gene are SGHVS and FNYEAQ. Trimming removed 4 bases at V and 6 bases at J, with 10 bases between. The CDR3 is CASSSLVGQPQHF. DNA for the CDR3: TGTGCCAGCAGCTCTTTGGTCGGTCAGCCCCAGCATTTT.

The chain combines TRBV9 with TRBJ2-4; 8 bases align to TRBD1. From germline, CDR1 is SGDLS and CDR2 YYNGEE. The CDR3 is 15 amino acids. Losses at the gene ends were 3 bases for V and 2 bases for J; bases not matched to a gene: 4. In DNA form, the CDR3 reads TGTGCCAGCAGCGCCTCAGGGGGCCCCAAAAACATTCAGTACTTC. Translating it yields CASSASGGPKNIQYF.

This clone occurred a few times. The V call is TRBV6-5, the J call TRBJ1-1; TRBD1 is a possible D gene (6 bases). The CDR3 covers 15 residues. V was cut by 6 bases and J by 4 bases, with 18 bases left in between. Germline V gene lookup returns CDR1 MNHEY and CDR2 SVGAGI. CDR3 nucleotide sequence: TGTGCCAGCAGCCCCATGTGGGGGCAGACCACTGAAGCTTTCTTT. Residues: CASSPMWGQTTEAFF.

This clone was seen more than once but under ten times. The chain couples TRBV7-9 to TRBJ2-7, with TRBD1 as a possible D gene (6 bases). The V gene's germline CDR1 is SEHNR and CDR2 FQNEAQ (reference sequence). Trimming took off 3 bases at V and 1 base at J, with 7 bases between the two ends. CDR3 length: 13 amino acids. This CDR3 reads CASSLDRSYEQYF. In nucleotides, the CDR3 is TGTGCCAGCAGCTTGGACAGATCCTACGAGCAGTACTTC.

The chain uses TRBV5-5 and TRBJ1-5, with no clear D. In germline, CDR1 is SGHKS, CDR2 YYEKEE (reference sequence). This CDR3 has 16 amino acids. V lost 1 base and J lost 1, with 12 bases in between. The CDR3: CASSLSYRPSNQPQHF. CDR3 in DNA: TGTGCCAGCAGCTTGTCGTACAGACCAAGCAATCAGCCCCAGCATTTT. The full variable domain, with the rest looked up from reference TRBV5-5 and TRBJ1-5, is DAGVTQSPTHLIKTRGQQVTLRCSPISGHKSVSWYQQVLGQGPQFIFQYYEKEERGRGNFPDRFSARQFPNYSSELNVNALLLGDSALYLCASSLSYRPSNQPQHFGDGTRLSIL.

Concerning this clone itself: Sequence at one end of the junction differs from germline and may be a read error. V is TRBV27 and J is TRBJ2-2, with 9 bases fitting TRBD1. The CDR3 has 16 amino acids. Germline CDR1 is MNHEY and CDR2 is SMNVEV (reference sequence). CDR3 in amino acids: CASSFYGTGNTGKLFF. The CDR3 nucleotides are TGTGCCAGCAGTTTTTACGGGACAGGGAACACCGGGAAGCTGTTTTTT.

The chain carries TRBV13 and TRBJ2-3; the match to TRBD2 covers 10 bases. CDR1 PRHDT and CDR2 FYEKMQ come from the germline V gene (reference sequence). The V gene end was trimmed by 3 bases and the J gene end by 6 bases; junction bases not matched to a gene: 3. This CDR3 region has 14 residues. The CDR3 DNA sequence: TGTGCCAGCAGCTTTAGCGGGGGGCCGGATACGCAGTATTTT. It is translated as CASSFSGGPDTQYF.

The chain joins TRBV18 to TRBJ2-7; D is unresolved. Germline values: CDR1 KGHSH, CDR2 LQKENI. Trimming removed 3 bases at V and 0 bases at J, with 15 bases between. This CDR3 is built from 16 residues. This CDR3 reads CASSPLVGRNSYEQYF. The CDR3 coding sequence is TGTGCCAGCTCACCTCTCGTGGGCCGAAACTCCTACGAGCAGTACTTC.

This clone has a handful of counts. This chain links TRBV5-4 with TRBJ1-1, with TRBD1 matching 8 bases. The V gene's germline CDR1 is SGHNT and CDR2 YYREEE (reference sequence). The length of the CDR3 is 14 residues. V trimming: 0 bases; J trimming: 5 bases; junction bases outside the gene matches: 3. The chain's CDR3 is CASSLDRGWTEAFF. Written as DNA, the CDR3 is TGTGCCAGCAGCTTGGACAGGGGGTGGACTGAAGCTTTCTTT.

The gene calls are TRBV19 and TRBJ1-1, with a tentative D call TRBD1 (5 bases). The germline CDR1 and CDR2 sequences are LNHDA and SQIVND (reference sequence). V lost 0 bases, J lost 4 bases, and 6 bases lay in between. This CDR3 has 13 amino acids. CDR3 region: CASSIDGGTEAFF. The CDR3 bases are TGTGCCAGTAGTATAGACGGGGGCACTGAAGCTTTCTTT. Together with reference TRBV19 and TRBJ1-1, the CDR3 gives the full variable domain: DGGITQSPKYLFRKEGQNVTLSCEQNLNHDAMYWYRQDPGQGLRLIYYSQIVNDFQKGDIAEGYSVSREKKESFPLTVTSAQKNPTAFYLCASSIDGGTEAFFGQGTRLTVV.

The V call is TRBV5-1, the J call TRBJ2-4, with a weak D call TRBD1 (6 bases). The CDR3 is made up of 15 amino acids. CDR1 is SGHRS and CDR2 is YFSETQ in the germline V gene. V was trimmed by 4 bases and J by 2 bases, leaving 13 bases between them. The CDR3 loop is CASSPGQTSKNIQYF. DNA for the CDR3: TGCGCCAGCAGCCCCGGACAGACCTCCAAAAACATTCAGTACTTC.

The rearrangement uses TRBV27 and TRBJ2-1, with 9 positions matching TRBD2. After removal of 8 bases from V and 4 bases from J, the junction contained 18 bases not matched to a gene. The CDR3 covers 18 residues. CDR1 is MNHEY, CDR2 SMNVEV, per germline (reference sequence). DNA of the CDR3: TGTGCCAGCCTCACCACCTGGGCGGGACTAGCAGATTACAATGAGCAGTTCTTC. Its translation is CASLTTWAGLADYNEQFF.

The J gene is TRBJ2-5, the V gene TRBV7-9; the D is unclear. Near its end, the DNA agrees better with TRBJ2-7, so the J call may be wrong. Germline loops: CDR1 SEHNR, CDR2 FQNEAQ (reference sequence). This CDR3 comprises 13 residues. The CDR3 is CASSLATSYEQYF. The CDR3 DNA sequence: TGTGCCAGCAGCTTAGCAACCTCCTACGAGCAGTACTTC.

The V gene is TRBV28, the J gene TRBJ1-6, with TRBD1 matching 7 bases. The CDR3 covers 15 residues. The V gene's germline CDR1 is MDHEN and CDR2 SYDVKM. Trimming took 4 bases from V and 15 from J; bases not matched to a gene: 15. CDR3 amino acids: CASSSSLTGETHLHF. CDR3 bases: TGTGCCAGCAGTTCTTCCCTTACAGGGGAAACTCACCTCCACTTT.

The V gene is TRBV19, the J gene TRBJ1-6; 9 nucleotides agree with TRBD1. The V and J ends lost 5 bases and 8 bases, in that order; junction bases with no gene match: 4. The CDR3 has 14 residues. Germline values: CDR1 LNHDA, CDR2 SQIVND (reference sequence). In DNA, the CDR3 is TGTGCCAGTAGTCGGACAGGGGAAGATTCACCCCTCCACTTT. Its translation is CASSRTGEDSPLHF.

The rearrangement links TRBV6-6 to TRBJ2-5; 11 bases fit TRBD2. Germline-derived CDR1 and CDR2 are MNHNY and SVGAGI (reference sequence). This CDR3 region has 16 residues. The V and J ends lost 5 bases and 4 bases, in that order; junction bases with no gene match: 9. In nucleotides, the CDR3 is TGTGCCAGCAGTCCCCGCATAGCGGGGGGGAGAGAGACCCAGTACTTC. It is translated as CASSPRIAGGRETQYF.